This TCR beta chain was sequenced in a study of blood T cells in healthy people across ages. Study outcomes and limitations: What prevented conclusive comparison of naive and antigen-experienced cells was that PBMCs were unsorted. Getting older went along with TCR beta diversity per million T cells dropping roughly linearly.

For the second PCR, which ran for about 7 to 11 cycles, a sample-barcoded 5' primer and a J-beta primer mix were used. The authors tagged each cDNA molecule using a template-switch adaptor with 12 random nucleotides. MiXCR, applied by TCRdb to the 5' RACE reads, yields one record per CDR3 protein. The table records 780,000 or so distinct CDR3 sequences, just over 55% of them present only once. Notes on this clonotype: What it recognizes is unknown.

Between the trimmed V and J ends, which lost 5 bases and 8 bases, there was a span of 12 bases. CDR3 length equals 11 residues. Germline CDR1 DFQATT, CDR2 SNEGSKA (reference sequence). V gene TRBV20-1 combines with J gene TRBJ1-2; D not certain. Sample: blood. The clonotype was recovered from a middle-aged man in good health. The CDR3 here is CSARGMGGYTF. As DNA, the CDR3 is TGCAGTGCTCGAGGTATGGGAGGCTACACCTTC.